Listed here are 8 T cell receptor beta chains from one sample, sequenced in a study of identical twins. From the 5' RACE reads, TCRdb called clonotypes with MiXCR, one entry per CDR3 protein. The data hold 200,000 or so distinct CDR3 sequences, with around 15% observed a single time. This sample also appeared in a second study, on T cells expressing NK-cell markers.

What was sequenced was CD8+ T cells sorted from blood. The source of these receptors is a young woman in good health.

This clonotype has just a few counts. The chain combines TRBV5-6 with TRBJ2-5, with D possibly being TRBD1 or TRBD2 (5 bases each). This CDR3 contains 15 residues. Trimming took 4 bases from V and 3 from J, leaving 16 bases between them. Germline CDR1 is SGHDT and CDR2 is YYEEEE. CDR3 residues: CASSRPGRIKETQYF. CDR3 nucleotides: TGTGCCAGCAGCAGGCCGGGACGGATAAAAGAGACCCAGTACTTC.

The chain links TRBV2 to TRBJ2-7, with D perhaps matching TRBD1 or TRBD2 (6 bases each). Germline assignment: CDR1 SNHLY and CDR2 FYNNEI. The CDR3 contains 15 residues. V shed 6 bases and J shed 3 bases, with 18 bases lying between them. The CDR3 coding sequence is TGTGCCAGCAGAGGCTTAAGGGGGGTGCACTACGAGCAGTACTTC. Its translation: CASRGLRGVHYEQYF. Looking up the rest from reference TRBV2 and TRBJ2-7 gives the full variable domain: EPEVTQTPSHQVTQMGQEVILRCVPISNHLYFYWYRQILGQKVEFLVSFYNNEISEKSEIFDDQFSVERPDGSNFTLKIRSTKLEDSAMYFCASRGLRGVHYEQYFGPGTRLTVT.

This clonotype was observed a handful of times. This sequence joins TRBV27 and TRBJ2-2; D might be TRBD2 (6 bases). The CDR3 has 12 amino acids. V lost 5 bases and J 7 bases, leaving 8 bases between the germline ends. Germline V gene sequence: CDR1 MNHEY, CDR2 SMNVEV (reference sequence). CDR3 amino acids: CASSRGIGELFF. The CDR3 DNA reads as TGTGCCAGCAGTCGGGGGATCGGGGAGCTGTTTTTT.

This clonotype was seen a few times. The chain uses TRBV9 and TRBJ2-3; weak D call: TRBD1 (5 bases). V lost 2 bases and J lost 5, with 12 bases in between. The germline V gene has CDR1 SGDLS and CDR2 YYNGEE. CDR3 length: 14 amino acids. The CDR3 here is CASSVRPGLDTQYF. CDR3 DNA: TGTGCCAGCAGCGTCCGACCAGGGCTAGATACGCAGTATTTT.

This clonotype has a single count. The CDR3 DNA reads TGTGCCAGCAGCGCCGAGGGCTACAATGAGCAGTTCTTC. This encodes CASSAEGYNEQFF. The V call is TRBV9, the J call TRBJ2-1; weak D call: TRBD2 (5 bases). Germline V gives CDR1 SGDLS, CDR2 YYNGEE. The V and J ends lost 3 bases and 3 bases respectively, with 7 bases between them. This CDR3 has 13 amino acids.

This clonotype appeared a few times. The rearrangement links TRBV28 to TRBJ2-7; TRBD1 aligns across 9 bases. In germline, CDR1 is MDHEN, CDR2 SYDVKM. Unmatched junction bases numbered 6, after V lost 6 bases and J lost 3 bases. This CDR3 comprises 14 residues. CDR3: CASSRAGQGYEQYF. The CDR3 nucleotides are TGTGCCAGCAGCCGAGCGGGACAGGGCTACGAGCAGTACTTC.

The CDR3 here is CASSVSGAEQFF. DNA for the CDR3: TGTGCCAGCAGCGTTAGCGGAGCTGAGCAGTTCTTC. This chain connects TRBV7-8 to TRBJ2-1, with D possibly TRBD2 on 6 matching bases. The CDR3 is made up of 12 amino acids. Trimming cost V 5 bases and J 9 bases, with 11 bases left between them. Germline assignment: CDR1 SGHVS and CDR2 FQNEAQ.

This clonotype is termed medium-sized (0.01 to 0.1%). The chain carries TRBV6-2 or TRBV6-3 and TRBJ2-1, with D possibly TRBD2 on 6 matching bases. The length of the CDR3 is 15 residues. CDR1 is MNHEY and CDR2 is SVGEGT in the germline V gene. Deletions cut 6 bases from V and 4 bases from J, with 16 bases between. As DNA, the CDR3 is TGTGCCAGCAGCGGACCGGAGCGGGCGTACAATGAGCAGTTCTTC. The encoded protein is CASSGPERAYNEQFF.